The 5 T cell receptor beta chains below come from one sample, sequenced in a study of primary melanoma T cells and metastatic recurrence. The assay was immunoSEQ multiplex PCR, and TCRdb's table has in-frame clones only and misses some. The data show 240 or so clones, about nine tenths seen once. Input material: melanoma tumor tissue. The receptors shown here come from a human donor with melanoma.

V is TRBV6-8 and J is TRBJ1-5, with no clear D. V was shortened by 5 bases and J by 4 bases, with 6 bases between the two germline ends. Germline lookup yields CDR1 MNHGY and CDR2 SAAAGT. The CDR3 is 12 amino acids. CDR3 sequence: CASSGWNQPQHF. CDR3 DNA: TGTGCCAGCAGTGGCTGGAATCAGCCCCAGCATTTT.

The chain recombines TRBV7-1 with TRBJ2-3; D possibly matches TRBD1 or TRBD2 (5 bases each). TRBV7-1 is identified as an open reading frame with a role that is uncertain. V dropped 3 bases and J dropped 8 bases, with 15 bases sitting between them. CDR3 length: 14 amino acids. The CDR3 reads CASSSSRGPGTQYF. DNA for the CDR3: TGTGCCAGCAGCTCGAGTCGGGGCCCCGGTACGCAGTATTTT.

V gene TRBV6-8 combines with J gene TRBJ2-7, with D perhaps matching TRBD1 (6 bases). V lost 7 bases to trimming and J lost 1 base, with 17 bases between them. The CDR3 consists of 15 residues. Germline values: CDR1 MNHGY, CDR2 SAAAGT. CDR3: CASISLPGASYEQYF. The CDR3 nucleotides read TGTGCCAGCATTAGTTTGCCAGGGGCATCCTACGAGCAGTACTTC.

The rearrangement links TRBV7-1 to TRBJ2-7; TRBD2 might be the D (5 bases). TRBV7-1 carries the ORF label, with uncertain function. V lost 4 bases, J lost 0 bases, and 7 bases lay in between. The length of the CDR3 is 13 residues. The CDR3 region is CASSYRDSYEQYF. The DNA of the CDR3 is TGTGCCAGCAGCTACCGGGACTCCTACGAGCAGTACTTC.

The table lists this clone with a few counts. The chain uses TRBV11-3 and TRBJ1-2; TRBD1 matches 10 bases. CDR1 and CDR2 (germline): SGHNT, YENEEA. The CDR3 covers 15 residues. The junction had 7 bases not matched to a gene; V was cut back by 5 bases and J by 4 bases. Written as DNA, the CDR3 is TGTGCCAGCAGCGAGACAGGGGGCGCAAGCTATGGCTACACCTTC. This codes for CASSETGGASYGYTF. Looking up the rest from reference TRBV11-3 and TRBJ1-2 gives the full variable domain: EAGVVQSPRYKIIEKKQPVAFWCNPISGHNTLYWYLQNLGQGPELLIRYENEEAVDDSQLPKDRFSAERLKGVDSTLKIQPAELGDSAVYLCASSETGGASYGYTFGSGTRLTVV.